The rows below give T cell receptor beta chains drawn from one sample of a study of T cell responses to AZD1222 COVID-19 vaccine. Assay: immunoSEQ multiplex PCR; the TCRdb copy retains only in-frame clones and omits some. The profile covers nearly 95,000 clones, with around 91% appearing a single time and almost 8.5% taken by the ten largest. Specimen: peripheral blood, collected on day 0 of AZD1222 vaccination. The receptors here all came from an adult in good health. Each CDR3 is given with its conserved first and last residue. D genes are given only for firm matches. Clone size is not always given. Where it is, it says once, few, many or a class for expanded clones.

D: .
V: TRBV7-8
J: TRBJ2-5
size: .
DNA: TGTGCCAGCAGCTCCCGCAGGGCGGAGACCCAGTACTTC
CDR3: CASSSRRAETQYF

D: .
V: TRBV5-1
J: TRBJ1-2
size: once
DNA: TGCGCCAGCAGCTTGGTCGCGGGGCTTGAAGGTGGCTACACCTTC
CDR3: CASSLVAGLEGGYTF

D: TRBD1
V: TRBV5-4
J: TRBJ2-3
size: .
DNA: TGTGCCAGCAGCTGGGGACAGGGTCCCCGATCAGATACGCAGTATTTT
CDR3: CASSWGQGPRSDTQYF

D: TRBD2
V: TRBV6-2/TRBV6-3
J: TRBJ2-3
size: .
DNA: TGTGCCAGCAGTTACGAGACTAGCGGGGGTCCAACAGATACGCAGTATTTT
CDR3: CASSYETSGGPTDTQYF

D: .
V: TRBV29-1
J: TRBJ1-1
size: .
DNA: TGCAGCGTAAACAGGCTCCAGGACACTGAAGCTTTCTTT
CDR3: CSVNRLQDTEAFF

D: .
V: TRBV4-1
J: TRBJ1-1
size: .
DNA: TGCGCCAGCAGCCAAGAAAGGGGGGGCGAGCGCACTGAAGCTTTCTTT
CDR3: CASSQERGGERTEAFF

D: TRBD1
V: TRBV9
J: TRBJ1-6
size: .
DNA: TGTGCCAGCAGCGCGGGGACAGTTAATTCACCCCTCCACTTT
CDR3: CASSAGTVNSPLHF

D: .
V: TRBV7-2
J: TRBJ2-3
size: .
DNA: TGTGCCAGCAGCCCGCGTCCGGGGAGCACAGATACGCAGTATTTT
CDR3: CASSPRPGSTDTQYF

D: .
V: TRBV13
J: TRBJ2-7
size: once
DNA: TGTGCCAGCAGACTTACAACCGGGACTGAGCACTACGAGCAGTACTTC
CDR3: CASRLTTGTEHYEQYF

D: .
V: TRBV28
J: TRBJ2-7
size: few
DNA: TGTGCCAGCAGTTTACAGGACGAGCAGTACTTC
CDR3: CASSLQDEQYF

D: .
V: TRBV19
J: TRBJ2-6
size: .
DNA: TGTGCCAGCCAACTTTGGGGCAGGGGAACTGTTGGGGCCAACGTCCTGACTTTC
CDR3: CASQLWGRGTVGANVLTF

D: .
V: TRBV4-2
J: TRBJ2-1
size: .
DNA: TGTGCCAGCAGCCTTCGGGCGGACAACAATGAGCAGTTCTTC
CDR3: CASSLRADNNEQFF

D: .
V: TRBV9
J: TRBJ2-1
size: .
DNA: TGTGCCAGCAGCCCCAGCAGTCTGGGGTACAATGAGCAGTTCTTC
CDR3: CASSPSSLGYNEQFF

D: TRBD1
V: TRBV30
J: TRBJ2-7
size: .
DNA: TGTGCCTGGGGGACAGACAACTCCTACGAGCAGTACTTC
CDR3: CAWGTDNSYEQYF

D: .
V: TRBV7-3
J: TRBJ1-2
size: .
DNA: TGTGCCAGCAGCCTGGGGCCCGGATCCTATGGCTACACCTTC
CDR3: CASSLGPGSYGYTF